This T cell receptor beta chain was identified during a study of blood T cell repertoires in COVID-19. Per the study methods: By means of reference gene primer amplification, nucleated cell counts were estimated. Assay: immunoSEQ multiplex PCR; the TCRdb copy retains only in-frame clones and omits some. The V and J calls and clone size are taken from that table; D and trimming were inferred from the DNA. The sample has about 65,000 clones, roughly 90% seen once; the top ten hold 1.3%. The V gene's germline CDR1 is SGHDT and CDR2 YYEEEE. The J segment lost 6 bases and the V segment lost 5 bases, leaving 7 bases of the junction unmatched. CDR3 length: 14 residues.

V is TRBV5-6 and J is TRBJ2-2; 7 bases map to TRBD1. The clonotype comes from a man between 60 and 70 years old with acute or convalescent COVID-19. The sample comprised peripheral blood. This CDR3 reads CASRLTGSPGELFF. Written as DNA, the CDR3 is TGTGCCAGCAGACTGACAGGGTCCCCCGGGGAGCTGTTTTTT.